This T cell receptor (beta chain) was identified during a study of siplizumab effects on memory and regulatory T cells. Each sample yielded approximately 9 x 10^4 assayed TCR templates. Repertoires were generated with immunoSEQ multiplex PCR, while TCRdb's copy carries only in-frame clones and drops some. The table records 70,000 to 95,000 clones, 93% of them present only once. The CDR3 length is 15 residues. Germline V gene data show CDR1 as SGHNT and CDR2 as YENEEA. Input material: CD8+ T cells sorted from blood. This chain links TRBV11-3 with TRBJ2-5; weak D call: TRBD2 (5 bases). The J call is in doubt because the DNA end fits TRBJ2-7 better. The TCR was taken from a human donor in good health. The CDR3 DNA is TGTGCCAGCAGCTTAATCAGCGGCGCCTCCTACGAGCAGTACTTC. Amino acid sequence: CASSLISGASYEQYF.